The present entry profiles one TCR beta chain with its context. Antigen specificity is unknown. This entry is derived from a study of OX40 agonist ivuxolimab in advanced cancers. Study context: Ivuxolimab, which patients received intravenously every 2 weeks, was dosed at 0.01 to 10 mg/kg. The study, taken as a whole, reports: At doses 0.1 to 3.0 mg/kg, CD4+ and CD8+ clones expanded.

TCRdb's copy holds only in-frame clones and misses some; the assay was immunoSEQ multiplex PCR. The data contain about 36,000 clones, nearly 80% of them singletons. The sample consisted of CD4+ or CD8+ T cells sorted from blood, taken in a trial of the OX40 agonist ivuxolimab. The TCR was taken from an adult with an advanced solid tumor such as melanoma, head and neck, liver or kidney cancer.

CDR3 protein: CATSRDKGETQYF. As DNA, the CDR3 is TGTGCCACCAGCAGAGATAAGGGTGAGACCCAGTACTTC. V is TRBV15 and J is TRBJ2-5; D not resolved. V was trimmed by 0 bases and J by 5 bases, leaving 7 bases between them. In germline, CDR1 is LNHNV, CDR2 YYDKDF (reference sequence). The CDR3 spans 13 residues.